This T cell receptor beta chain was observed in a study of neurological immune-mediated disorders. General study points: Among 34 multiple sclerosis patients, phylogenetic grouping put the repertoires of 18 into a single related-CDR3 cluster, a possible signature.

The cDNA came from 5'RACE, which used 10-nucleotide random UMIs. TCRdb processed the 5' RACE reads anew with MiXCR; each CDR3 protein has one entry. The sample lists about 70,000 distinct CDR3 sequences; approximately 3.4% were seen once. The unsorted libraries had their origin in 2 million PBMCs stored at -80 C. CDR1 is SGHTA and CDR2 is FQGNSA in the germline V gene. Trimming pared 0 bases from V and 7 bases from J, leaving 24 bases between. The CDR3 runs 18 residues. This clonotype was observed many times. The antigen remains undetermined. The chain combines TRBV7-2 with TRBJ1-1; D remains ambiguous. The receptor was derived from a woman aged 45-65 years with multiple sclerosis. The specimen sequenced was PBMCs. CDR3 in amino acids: CASSLAEFPRPEKGEAFF. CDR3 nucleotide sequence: TGTGCCAGCAGCTTAGCGGAATTCCCGCGCCCTGAAAAAGGTGAAGCTTTCTTT.